This T cell receptor (beta chain) was identified during a study of cytomegalovirus exposure and HLA in healthy donors. Across the whole study: Within an early data release were around 87 million unique TCRs drawn from HLA-typed donors.

60 Vbeta and 13 Jbeta primers were used in PCR. The table came from immunoSEQ multiplex PCR; TCRdb's copy has only in-frame clones and leaves some out. The sample has under 55,000 clones; about three quarters are singletons. The specimen sequenced was PBMCs. The TCR comes from a man younger than 35 in good health and CMV-seronegative.

For the CDR3, the DNA is TGCGCCAGCAGTGGGACAGCTTCTAGCACAGATACGCAGTATTTT. This encodes CASSGTASSTDTQYF. The chain couples TRBV10-1 to TRBJ2-3; TRBD1 might be the D (6 bases). Germline V gives CDR1 WNHNN, CDR2 SYGVQD (reference sequence). V lost 4 bases, J lost 0 bases, and 11 bases lay in between. The CDR3 spans 15 residues.